The 16 T cell receptor beta chains in this list originate from one sample, sequenced in a study of T-cell memory formation after mild COVID-19. Using its own MiXCR run on the 5' RACE reads, TCRdb lists one record per CDR3 protein. This sample has about 190,000 distinct CDR3 sequences, with around 17% found just once. What was sequenced was PBMCs or a T cell subset sorted from them (not recorded which). The receptors here all came from an adult woman who had mild COVID-19 (a few samples of this study predate the infection). Cell type and time point are not known.

This clonotype was counted between two and nine times. V usage is TRBV29-1 and J usage is TRBJ2-1; 11 nucleotides line up with TRBD2. V gave up 1 base and J gave up 0 bases; unmatched junction bases: 5. The CDR3 is 17 amino acids. Per the germline V gene, CDR1 is SQVTM and CDR2 is ANQGSEA. CDR3 nucleotides: TGCAGCGTTGAAGGGGGACTAGCGGCCCCCTCCTACAATGAGCAGTTCTTC. This encodes CSVEGGLAAPSYNEQFF.

This clonotype was seen a few times. J is TRBJ2-7 and V is TRBV20-1; D possibly matches TRBD1 or TRBD2 (5 bases each). The CDR3 consists of 16 residues. Germline V lookup: CDR1 DFQATT, CDR2 SNEGSKA (reference sequence). With 3 bases removed from V and 0 bases from J, the gap between germline ends came to 18 bases. CDR3 region: CSASPPSGTSSYEQYF. In DNA form, the CDR3 reads TGCAGTGCTAGCCCCCCATCAGGGACCTCCTCCTACGAGCAGTACTTC.

This clonotype was observed a handful of times. V and J are TRBV7-9 and TRBJ2-5; D possibly corresponds to TRBD1 (5 bases). The CDR3 length is 17 residues. V shed 5 bases and J shed 1 base, with 20 bases lying between them. The germline V gene encodes CDR1 SEHNR and CDR2 FQNEAQ (reference sequence). CDR3 sequence: CASSHTRTGTLQETQYF. The CDR3 bases are TGTGCCAGCAGCCACACCCGAACAGGAACACTCCAAGAGACCCAGTACTTC.

This clonotype showed up just a few times. V is TRBV7-9 and J is TRBJ1-1; a possible D gene is TRBD1 (5 bases). V shed 0 bases and J shed 1 base, with 15 bases lying between them. CDR1 and CDR2 from the germline V gene are SEHNR and FQNEAQ (reference sequence). CDR3 length: 17 residues. The CDR3: CASSLAGTYTRNTEAFF. The DNA of the CDR3 is TGTGCCAGCAGCTTAGCAGGGACTTATACGAGGAACACTGAAGCTTTCTTT.

The sample holds a few counts of this clonotype. The V gene is TRBV12-3 or TRBV12-4, the J gene TRBJ2-3, with 7 bases lining up with TRBD1. There are 16 residues in the CDR3. J gave up 3 bases and V 6 bases, and 12 bases lay outside the gene matches. CDR3 region: CASSPFEGAMTDTQYF. CDR3 nucleotide sequence: TGTGCCAGCAGCCCCTTTGAGGGGGCGATGACAGATACGCAGTATTTT.

The chain uses TRBV12-3 or TRBV12-4 and TRBJ1-2, with unresolved D. Trimming shortened V by 7 bases and J by 8 bases, and 20 bases separated the two germline ends. This CDR3 is built from 14 residues. The CDR3 spells CASTRTGLRRGYTF. The CDR3 DNA reads as TGTGCCAGCACCAGGACTGGCCTTCGGAGAGGCTACACCTTC.

The V and J genes are TRBV5-5 and TRBJ2-3; 8 bases fit TRBD2. V lost 3 bases to trimming and J lost 3 bases; unmatched junction nucleotides: 12. CDR3 length: 17 amino acids. The V gene's germline CDR1 is SGHKS and CDR2 YYEKEE (reference sequence). Here the CDR3 DNA reads TGTGCCAGCAGCTCGTTGCAGATGGCGGGGGGTACAGATACGCAGTATTTT. Protein product: CASSSLQMAGGTDTQYF.

This clonotype has just a few counts. This chain connects TRBV30 to TRBJ1-1; no definite D call. Trimming removed 4 bases at V and 1 base at J, with 10 bases between. CDR1 GTSNPN and CDR2 SVGIG come from the germline V gene (reference sequence). This CDR3 region has 13 residues. CDR3 in DNA: TGTGCCTGGATGGTCAGGACGAACACTGAAGCTTTCTTT. Protein sequence: CAWMVRTNTEAFF.

This chain joins TRBV30 and TRBJ1-5, with a weak D call TRBD1 (5 bases). The germline CDR1 and CDR2 sequences are GTSNPN and SVGIG (reference sequence). This CDR3 spans 15 amino acids. Trimming pared 2 bases from V and 1 base from J, leaving 12 bases between. CDR3 DNA sequence: TGTGCCTGGAGTTCCCCAGGGACCAGCAATCAGCCCCAGCATTTT. This encodes CAWSSPGTSNQPQHF.

This clonotype has at least ten counts. The genes are TRBV7-2 and TRBJ2-5; unclear D gene. The CDR3 runs to 14 residues. Germline loops: CDR1 SGHTA, CDR2 FQGNSA. Trimming removed 5 bases at V and 2 bases at J, with 12 bases between. CDR3 protein: CASSRGRLQETQYF. The DNA of the CDR3 is TGTGCCAGCAGCCGCGGACGGCTTCAAGAGACCCAGTACTTC.

The chain carries TRBV5-6 and TRBJ2-1, with a tentative D call TRBD2 (5 bases). The germline V and J ends were trimmed by 2 bases and 4 bases, with 13 bases remaining between them. Germline V CDR1 and CDR2: SGHDT, YYEEEE. This CDR3 has 15 amino acids. This CDR3 reads CASSLGLAEYNEQFF. CDR3 nucleotide sequence: TGTGCCAGCAGCTTAGGGCTAGCAGAATACAATGAGCAGTTCTTC.

The chain links TRBV20-1 to TRBJ2-1; TRBD2 matches 9 bases. Per the germline V gene, CDR1 is DFQATT and CDR2 is SNEGSKA (reference sequence). The CDR3 loop spans 16 amino acids. The V and J ends lost 5 bases and 3 bases, in that order; junction bases with no gene match: 11. The CDR3 loop reads CSASELAGDHYNEQFF. CDR3 sequence (DNA): TGCAGTGCTTCTGAGTTAGCGGGGGACCACTACAATGAGCAGTTCTTC.

A few counts support this clonotype. The V and J genes are TRBV19 and TRBJ1-1, with TRBD1 matching 8 bases. Germline trimming cut 6 bases from V and 11 bases from J; bases unmatched to any gene: 11. Germline CDR1 is LNHDA and CDR2 is SQIVND (reference sequence). The CDR3 sequence is 13 residues long. The CDR3 DNA reads TGTGCCAGTAGACCGAGAGGACAGGGAAAGGCTTTCTTT. Residues: CASRPRGQGKAFF.

The chain combines TRBV14 with TRBJ2-7, with D uncertain. The V end was cut by 0 bases, the J end by 2 bases, with 11 bases between. Germline loops: CDR1 SGHDN, CDR2 FVKESK. CDR3 length: 15 amino acids. The CDR3 nucleotides read TGTGCCAGCAGCCAAGAATGGTCTCCCCCCTACGAGCAGTACTTC. It is translated as CASSQEWSPPYEQYF.

This clonotype was observed a handful of times. This chain links TRBV7-6 with TRBJ2-3; 8 bases agree with TRBD1. Per the germline V gene, CDR1 is SGHVS and CDR2 is FNYEAQ. V trimming: 5 bases; J trimming: 3 bases; junction bases outside the gene matches: 13. This CDR3 spans 17 amino acids. CDR3 in DNA: TGTGCCAGCAGCCCGGAGCAGGGGGCTATTTTTACAGATACGCAGTATTTT. This translates into CASSPEQGAIFTDTQYF.

This clonotype showed up just a few times. The V and J genes are TRBV29-1 and TRBJ2-3, with 9 bases identical to TRBD1. J was trimmed by 0 bases and V by 4 bases; bases with no gene match: 5. The CDR3 is 15 amino acids. The germline gives CDR1 SQVTM, CDR2 ANQGSEA. The CDR3 sequence: CSVGDRATSTDTQYF. The CDR3 DNA is TGCAGCGTTGGGGACAGGGCTACTAGCACAGATACGCAGTATTTT.